This TCR beta chain was sequenced in a study of T cell responses to AZD1222 COVID-19 vaccine (dated by TCRdb to the early 2020s). Regarding the study in general: AZD1222 recipients with second doses at about 4 weeks or about 12 weeks were pooled, because spike-specific TCR depth and breadth did not differ between schedules. A total of under 250 trial participants underwent TCR sequencing, of whom about 200 had received two doses of AZD1222 and around 26 had received two doses of the MenACWY control vaccine. Trial participants were enrolled by age into 18-55, 56-69 and 70-plus year subgroups, with approximately 160, 26 and 62 TCR-sequenced participants respectively.

The time point label for this specimen denotes: baseline before first vaccination. Vaccinee samples were obtained from the UK trials COV001 and COV002, which included a single-blind randomized controlled phase 2/3 trial of AZD1222 (ChAdOx1 nCoV-19) in healthy adults. For TCRbeta chain sequencing, PBMC samples from trial participants were taken at day 0 and at day 28 after the second dose. General findings and caveats noted by the study authors: In the small 56-69-year group, the increase in depth fell short of significance, most likely because of low power. Because no samples from the day 14 peak response were available, repertoires could be characterized only after the peak T cell response. Conclusions about previously exposed vaccinees were limited because only six AZD1222 recipients were SARS-CoV-2 seropositive at baseline. After two AZD1222 doses, both the breadth and the depth of spike-specific TCRs were significantly higher than at day 0 and than in MenACWY recipients. Nearly half of unique spike-specific TCRs reportedly recognized epitopes outside regions mutated in the B.1.351 and B.1.1.7 variants. Participants were mostly white British, with more females than males. The authors suggested clonal diversity may have been underestimated. CD4 TCRs associated with the vaccine covered the entire spike protein, and the dominant responses were in regions 160-218 and 743-854.

The CDR3 regions of human TCRbeta chains were subjected to immunosequencing. In the authors' own workflow: Repertoire TCRs were checked for matches against a reference library of SARS-CoV-2-specific TCRs that had been generated using the MIRA antigen-specificity platform. Breadth meant the fraction of unique TCRs that were SARS-CoV-2-associated, whereas depth meant the fraction of total T cells that were SARS-CoV-2-associated. Using the MIRA data, each spike-specific TCR was assigned both to the spike region to which the TCR was reactive and to a CD4 or CD8 class. Log10-transformed breadth and depth values were compared by one-way ANOVA with Sidak's multiple comparisons tests. Here the immuneACCESS table is served through TCRdb, limited to in-frame sequences with V and J called. Missing clones are a known gap in these copies; in checked studies unresolved V genes cover under half, and the rest lacks a known reason. That table is the source of V, J and clone size, and D and trimming were worked out from the DNA. This sample holds some 130,000 clones; approximately 93% were observed only once. Together, the top ten hold 4.5% to 6% of the sample.

Details on this clone: This clone's antigen is unknown. No much larger clone is present one base from it, and per-base qualities are unavailable.

Measured from the cysteine to the phenylalanine, the CDR3 is 16 residues long. Only the CDR3 region is kept as DNA, spanning 48 bases read in frame from base 1. V and J are truncated by 4 bases and 0 bases respectively, leaving an intervening sequence of 13 bases. CDR1 and CDR2 are read off the germline V gene as MNHEY and SVGAGI. The sequenced sample was peripheral blood, obtained on day 0 of AZD1222 vaccination. The V gene is TRBV6-5 and the J gene is TRBJ1-3; confidence is insufficient to name the D gene. The sequence was obtained from an adult in good health. The CDR3 here reads CASSSIAGLSGNTIYF. The nucleotide sequence is given as TGTGCCAGCAGTTCCATAGCCGGGCTCTCTGGAAACACCATATATTTT.